These 29 T cell receptor beta chains came from one sample sequenced in a study of blood T cell repertoires in COVID-19. Generated by immunoSEQ multiplex PCR, the TCRdb table keeps only in-frame clones and is missing some. This repertoire shows roughly 160,000 clones, approximately 85% found once; its top ten account for more than 6.5%. Sequencing was performed on peripheral blood. These receptors were collected from a woman in her sixties or seventies with COVID-19, enrolled during active disease.

The J gene is TRBJ2-1, the V gene TRBV4-1; D is unclear. Germline V lookup: CDR1 MGHRA, CDR2 YSYEKL. The V and J ends lost 1 base and 5 bases respectively, with 6 bases between them. This CDR3 spans 13 amino acids. The CDR3 DNA reads as TGCGCCAGCAGCCAAGTCCCCGACAATGAGCAGTTCTTC. Translating gives CASSQVPDNEQFF.

In this sample, this clone turned up a few times. The chain links TRBV19 to TRBJ2-2, with a weak D call TRBD2 (5 bases). CDR1 is LNHDA and CDR2 is SQIVND in the germline V gene (reference sequence). The CDR3 length is 18 residues. V lost 0 bases to trimming and J lost 4 bases, with 18 bases between them. CDR3 in DNA: TGTGCCAGTAGTATAGACGTCGGGCCAACCGCGGGCACCGGGGAGCTGTTTTTT. Translated, it gives CASSIDVGPTAGTGELFF.

The V and J genes are TRBV25-1 and TRBJ2-5; TRBD2 matches at 7 bases. V lost 3 bases, J lost 4 bases, and 5 bases stayed unmatched. The CDR3 spans 14 residues. Germline V gene lookup returns CDR1 MGHDK and CDR2 SYGVNS. The CDR3 reads CASSEPGGAETQYF. CDR3 coding DNA: TGTGCCAGCAGTGAGCCGGGGGGAGCAGAGACCCAGTACTTC.

In DNA, the CDR3 is TGTGCCAGCAGCTCGGGACTAGCGGGGGGGCCGTCCGAGACCCAGTACTTC. As protein: CASSSGLAGGPSETQYF. This chain connects TRBV7-2 to TRBJ2-5; 16 nucleotides align to TRBD2. Germline V gives CDR1 SGHTA, CDR2 FQGNSA. The CDR3 loop spans 17 amino acids. J lost 5 bases, V lost 4 bases, and 7 bases had no gene match.

The V call is TRBV3-1 (or the pseudogene TRBV3-2), the J call TRBJ1-2; TRBD1 matches at 7 bases. The CDR3 has 16 amino acids. Germline V gene data show CDR1 as LGHDT and CDR2 as YNNKEL (reference sequence). The trim removed 4 bases at V and 0 bases at J, leaving 8 bases unmatched. For the CDR3, the DNA is TGTGCCAGCAGCCCCTTGACAGGGCTTCCTAACTATGGCTACACCTTC. This translates into CASSPLTGLPNYGYTF.

CDR3 residues: CASSAGGNQPQHF. The CDR3 DNA sequence: TGTGCCAGCTCTGCGGGGGGGAATCAGCCCCAGCATTTT. The V and J genes are TRBV18 and TRBJ1-5; D is perhaps TRBD1 (5 bases). CDR1 and CDR2 from the germline V gene are KGHSH and LQKENI. The CDR3 spans 13 residues. V was shortened by 6 bases and J by 4 bases, with 10 bases between the two germline ends. Full variable domain (remainder filled in from reference TRBV18 and TRBJ1-5): NAGVMQNPRHLVRRRGQEARLRCSPMKGHSHVYWYRQLPEEGLKFMVYLQKENIIDESGMPKERFSAEFPKEGPSILRIQQVVRGDSAAYFCASSAGGNQPQHFGDGTRLSIL.

The rearrangement joins TRBV5-8 to TRBJ2-5; a possible D gene is TRBD2 (6 bases). This CDR3 spans 18 amino acids. Per germline, CDR1 SGHTS and CDR2 YDEGEE. V was cut by 0 bases and J by 0 bases, with 18 bases left in between. Here the CDR3 reads CASSLARLANPYQETQYF. DNA of the CDR3: TGTGCCAGCAGCTTGGCCAGGCTAGCGAATCCGTACCAAGAGACCCAGTACTTC.

This rearrangement joins TRBV5-1 to TRBJ1-6; 7 nucleotides agree with TRBD1. Trimming cost V 3 bases and J 7 bases; bases outside gene matches: 7. The CDR3 length is 15 residues. Germline V gene lookup returns CDR1 SGHRS and CDR2 YFSETQ. CDR3 loop: CASSSRQGDNSPLHF. The CDR3 DNA follows: TGCGCCAGCAGCTCGCGACAGGGTGACAATTCACCCCTCCACTTT. Variable domain in full (rest from reference TRBV5-1 and TRBJ1-6): KAGVTQTPRYLIKTRGQQVTLSCSPISGHRSVSWYQQTPGQGLQFLFEYFSETQRNKGNFPGRFSGRQFSNSRSEMNVSTLELGDSALYLCASSSRQGDNSPLHFGNGTRLTVT.

There are a few counts of this clone. The chain joins TRBV5-1 to TRBJ1-4, with D perhaps matching TRBD1 (6 bases). Germline values: CDR1 SGHRS, CDR2 YFSETQ. V was clipped by 0 bases and J by 7 bases, with 10 bases between them. The CDR3 is 14 residues long. The DNA for the CDR3 is TGCGCCAGCAGCTTGGGTCAGGGGAGTGAAAAACTGTTTTTT. Translating it yields CASSLGQGSEKLFF.

This clone was seen once. The chain employs TRBV6-6 and TRBJ1-2; D is uncertain. The V end was cut by 0 bases, the J end by 0 bases, with 8 bases between. There are 15 residues in the CDR3. Germline V gene lookup returns CDR1 MNHNY and CDR2 SVGAGI (reference sequence). The CDR3 DNA sequence: TGTGCCAGCAGTTACTCCCACAGCTCTAACTATGGCTACACCTTC. Its translation is CASSYSHSSNYGYTF.

This clone has a handful of counts. This rearrangement joins TRBV2 to TRBJ2-1; a weak D match, TRBD1 (6 bases). The CDR3 runs 15 residues. Per the germline V gene, CDR1 is SNHLY and CDR2 is FYNNEI. With 6 bases removed from V and 3 bases from J, the gap between germline ends came to 15 bases. The DNA for the CDR3 is TGTGCCAGCAGCCCCTCTAGGGGGTTCTACAATGAGCAGTTCTTC. Encoded protein: CASSPSRGFYNEQFF.

This clone has only a few counts. The CDR3 spells CATSFRLAGGLDEQFF. DNA for the CDR3: TGTGCCACCAGCTTTCGGCTAGCGGGAGGGCTAGATGAGCAGTTCTTC. The rearrangement links TRBV15 to TRBJ2-1; 12 nucleotides match TRBD2. CDR3 size: 16 residues. CDR1 is LNHNV and CDR2 is YYDKDF in the germline V gene (reference sequence). V lost 5 bases, J lost 8 bases, and 10 bases stayed unmatched.

V usage is TRBV7-2 and J usage is TRBJ2-3; TRBD2 matches 11 bases. Germline lookup yields CDR1 SGHTA and CDR2 FQGNSA. Trimming at V came to 1 base and at J to 0 bases, leaving 9 bases not matched to a gene. This CDR3 region has 19 residues. The CDR3 region has the DNA TGTGCCAGCAGCTTAGTTGGGTCTAGCGGGGGGTCTAGCACAGATACGCAGTATTTT. Protein product: CASSLVGSSGGSSTDTQYF.

V gene TRBV5-1 combines with J gene TRBJ2-6, with TRBD1 identical over 7 bases. In germline, CDR1 is SGHRS, CDR2 YFSETQ. J gave up 0 bases and V 0 bases, and 15 bases lay outside the gene matches. The CDR3 totals 21 residues. In nucleotides, the CDR3 is TGCGCCAGCAGCTTGGCCACGATTCCGGGACAGAAAAGCTCTGGGGCCAACGTCCTGACTTTC. Amino acid sequence: CASSLATIPGQKSSGANVLTF.

V and J are TRBV18 and TRBJ2-3; TRBD1 matches at 7 bases. Germline-derived CDR1 and CDR2 are KGHSH and LQKENI. J gave up 7 bases and V 6 bases, and 10 bases lay outside the gene matches. This CDR3 region has 14 residues. CDR3 nucleotide sequence: TGTGCCAGCTCCATTAAAACAGGGGCGAATACGCAGTATTTT. Protein product: CASSIKTGANTQYF.

The chain is built from TRBV18 and TRBJ2-4, with 7 bases that match TRBD1. This CDR3 has 17 residues. V shed 1 base, J shed 0 bases, and the junction held 6 bases outside the gene matches. Germline loops: CDR1 KGHSH, CDR2 LQKENI. The CDR3 coding sequence is TGTGCCAGCTCACCACTAAGGACAGGCGCAGCCAAAAACATTCAGTACTTC. Protein product: CASSPLRTGAAKNIQYF.

This clone was seen a handful of times. This chain uses TRBV6-5 with TRBJ1-2; the match to TRBD1 covers 9 bases. The V gene end was trimmed by 6 bases and the J gene end by 5 bases; junction bases not matched to a gene: 4. This CDR3 spans 13 amino acids. Germline CDR1 and CDR2: MNHEY and SVGAGI. The CDR3 DNA reads as TGTGCCAGCAGGCTGACAGGGGGATATGGCTACACCTTC. Translated: CASRLTGGYGYTF.

This clone was seen just once. Other nucleotide sequences in the sample specify the same CDR3. V and J are TRBV11-2 and TRBJ2-1; the match to TRBD2 covers 10 bases. Germline CDR1 reads SGHAT; CDR2 reads FQNNGV. The CDR3 is 15 residues long. With V trimmed by 3 bases and J by 4 bases, 3 bases remained unmatched. This CDR3 reads CASSFQREGYNEQFF. CDR3 coding DNA: TGTGCCAGCAGCTTCCAGCGGGAGGGTTACAATGAGCAGTTCTTC.

The chain joins TRBV28 to TRBJ1-6; TRBD1 agrees at 7 bases. The CDR3 consists of 14 residues. Germline-derived CDR1 and CDR2 are MDHEN and SYDVKM. V shed 6 bases and J 10 bases; nucleotides not matched to a gene: 9. CDR3 amino acids: CASSPPGQSSPLHF. The CDR3 DNA reads as TGTGCCAGCAGCCCACCGGGACAGAGCTCACCCCTCCACTTT.

V usage is TRBV5-4 and J usage is TRBJ1-2, with D possibly matching TRBD1 (5 bases). Germline V CDR1 and CDR2: SGHNT, YYREEE (reference sequence). The ends were cut back, 4 bases at V and 3 bases at J, with 16 bases in the middle. The CDR3 length is 15 residues. CDR3 in amino acids: CASSPALTDDYGYTF. DNA of the CDR3: TGTGCCAGCAGCCCCGCCCTGACAGACGACTATGGCTACACCTTC.

This chain connects TRBV28 to TRBJ2-5; weak D call: TRBD2 (6 bases). With 4 bases removed from V and 0 bases from J, the gap between germline ends came to 18 bases. The CDR3 totals 17 residues. Germline CDR1 reads MDHEN; CDR2 reads SYDVKM. CDR3 amino acids: CASSSPPRGKYQETQYF. The CDR3 DNA is TGTGCCAGCAGTTCCCCCCCGCGCGGGAAGTACCAAGAGACCCAGTACTTC. Supplemented by reference TRBV28 and TRBJ2-5, the full variable domain reads DVKVTQSSRYLVKRTGEKVFLECVQDMDHENMFWYRQDPGLGLRLIYFSYDVKMKEKGDIPEGYSVSREKKERFSLILESASTNQTSMYLCASSSPPRGKYQETQYFGPGTRLLVL.

The V call is TRBV18, the J call TRBJ2-5; 8 positions agree with TRBD1. Germline V gene sequence: CDR1 KGHSH, CDR2 LQKENI. Unmatched junction bases numbered 5, after V lost 3 bases and J lost 5 bases. The CDR3 runs to 14 residues. The CDR3, as DNA: TGTGCCAGCTCACCGGGCGACAGGGGCGAGACCCAGTACTTC. It codes for CASSPGDRGETQYF.

The chain combines TRBV10-3 with TRBJ1-1; 7 nucleotides align to TRBD1. Germline trimming cut 4 bases from V and 0 bases from J; bases unmatched to any gene: 11. CDR1 and CDR2 from the germline V gene are ENHRY and SYGVKD. The CDR3 is 17 residues long. The DNA for the CDR3 is TGTGCCATCAGTGGACTGGCAGGGGGGCCCATGAACACTGAAGCTTTCTTT. Amino acid sequence: CAISGLAGGPMNTEAFF.

This chain joins TRBV18 and TRBJ2-7, with no clear D. The germline V gene has CDR1 KGHSH and CDR2 LQKENI. The CDR3 length is 13 residues. Trimming cost V 1 base and J 2 bases, with 6 bases left between them. The CDR3 protein is CASSPRQTYEQYF. The CDR3 DNA sequence: TGTGCCAGCTCACCACGGCAGACCTACGAGCAGTACTTC.

The rearrangement joins TRBV5-8 to TRBJ1-5, with 11 nucleotides matching TRBD1. Germline lookup yields CDR1 SGHTS and CDR2 YDEGEE. Trimming at V came to 4 bases and at J to 6 bases, leaving 15 bases not matched to a gene. CDR3 length: 18 amino acids. CDR3 DNA sequence: TGTGCCAGCAGCCCCCGGGACAGGGGGACAAGAACGAGTCAGCCCCAGCATTTT. It yields the protein CASSPRDRGTRTSQPQHF.

V is TRBV7-8 and J is TRBJ1-2; 7 nucleotides agree with TRBD1. Germline V gene sequence: CDR1 SGHVS, CDR2 FQNEAQ. The CDR3 is 14 amino acids. Trimming removed 4 bases from V and 7 bases from J; junction bases left unmatched: 9. CDR3 bases: TGTGCCAGCAGCTCTCGGACAGGCAGGGGTGGCTACACCTTC. Protein: CASSSRTGRGGYTF.

This chain links TRBV27 with TRBJ2-7; D might be TRBD1 (6 bases). CDR1 MNHEY and CDR2 SMNVEV come from the germline V gene (reference sequence). The CDR3 contains 15 residues. Deletions cut 4 bases from V and 7 bases from J, with 20 bases between. CDR3 region: CASSSGARPPREQYF. DNA of the CDR3: TGTGCCAGCAGTTCAGGGGCACGGCCCCCGCGGGAGCAGTACTTC.

The CDR3 DNA is TGTGCCAGCAGCCCCAGGGGTGCAGATACGCAGTATTTT. Residues: CASSPRGADTQYF. The chain has TRBV11-2 and TRBJ2-3; D is possibly TRBD1 (6 bases). The germline gives CDR1 SGHAT, CDR2 FQNNGV. Trimming shortened V by 5 bases and J by 4 bases, and 10 bases separated the two germline ends. The CDR3 loop spans 13 amino acids.

J is TRBJ2-7 and V is TRBV19, with a weak D call TRBD2 (5 bases). Germline V gives CDR1 LNHDA, CDR2 SQIVND (reference sequence). The CDR3 has 12 residues. Trimming shortened V by 8 bases and J by 6 bases, and 14 bases separated the two germline ends. For the CDR3, the DNA is TGTGCCAGTGGATGGACGGGGATCGAGCAGTACTTC. It yields the protein CASGWTGIEQYF.